This TCR beta chain came from a study of blood T cell repertoires in COVID-19. Looking at the study overall: Material from acute and convalescent COVID-19 was sourced from the United States, Italy and Spain. Sample material is recorded as cDNA or gDNA derived from T cells, B-cell-depleted T cells, or PBMCs.

J gave up 4 bases and V 5 bases, and 4 bases lay outside the gene matches. Germline CDR1 and CDR2: MNHEY and SVGAGI. The CDR3 runs to 14 residues. Assay used: immunoSEQ multiplex PCR; TCRdb lists only in-frame clones, some missing. The sample has roughly 120,000 clones; roughly 80% are singletons. This clone was found a few times. Specimen: peripheral blood. This receptor was taken from a man in his sixties or seventies with acute or convalescent COVID-19. The chain joins TRBV6-5 to TRBJ2-3; 9 nucleotides agree with TRBD1. The CDR3 DNA reads TGTGCCAGCAGTCTCCGGGACAGGGCAGATACGCAGTATTTT. The encoded protein is CASSLRDRADTQYF.